A single sample is the source of the 25 T cell receptor beta chains below, sequenced in a study of blood T cell repertoires in COVID-19. Here immunoSEQ multiplex PCR was the method, and the copy in TCRdb shows in-frame clones only, minus some. This sample has some 270,000 clones, with around 91% found just once. The sample comprised peripheral blood. Receptor source: a woman aged 55 to 70 with COVID-19, enrolled during active disease.

The chain joins TRBV11-2 to TRBJ1-6, with TRBD1 matching over 8 bases. Germline V lookup: CDR1 SGHAT, CDR2 FQNNGV. V lost 8 bases and J lost 5; bases outside the gene matches: 8. The CDR3 is 15 amino acids. CDR3 DNA sequence: TGTGCCAGCGGATACCGGACAGGGAATAATTCACCCCTCCACTTT. It encodes CASGYRTGNNSPLHF. Filled out from reference TRBV11-2 and TRBJ1-6, the complete variable domain reads EAGVAQSPRYKIIEKRQSVAFWCNPISGHATLYWYQQILGQGPKLLIQFQNNGVVDDSQLPKDRFSAERLKGVDSTLKIQPAKLEDSAVYLCASGYRTGNNSPLHFGNGTRLTVT.

J is TRBJ2-4 and V is TRBV6-5, with TRBD2 matching over 11 bases. The CDR3 loop spans 14 amino acids. V was pared by 6 bases and J by 7 bases, with 5 bases of the junction left unmatched. Germline CDR1 MNHEY, CDR2 SVGAGI. In DNA form, the CDR3 reads TGTGCCAGCAGGGAGACTAGCGGGGCGAACATTCAGTACTTC. Protein: CASRETSGANIQYF.

V usage is TRBV6-5 and J usage is TRBJ1-2, with a possible D match to TRBD1 (5 bases). The CDR3 spans 12 residues. Per germline, CDR1 MNHEY and CDR2 SVGAGI. Trimming took off 5 bases at V and 7 bases at J, with 11 bases between the two ends. The CDR3 loop reads CASSPLGGGYTF. In nucleotides, the CDR3 is TGTGCCAGCAGTCCCCTGGGGGGTGGCTACACCTTC.

V and J are TRBV7-2 and TRBJ1-1, with D maybe TRBD1 (6 bases). The ends were cut back, 1 base at V and 6 bases at J, with 21 bases in the middle. The CDR3 consists of 17 residues. CDR1 and CDR2 from the germline V gene are SGHTA and FQGNSA. In DNA form, the CDR3 reads TGTGCCAGCAGCTTAGGACCCCCTTATCGGGGGGCGGCTGAAGCTTTCTTT. Its protein is CASSLGPPYRGAAEAFF.

This chain links TRBV5-1 with TRBJ2-6; D unresolved. Trimming shortened V by 6 bases and J by 0 bases, and 13 bases separated the two germline ends. Germline CDR1 and CDR2: SGHRS and YFSETQ. CDR3 size: 16 residues. CDR3 region: CASNSGVSSGANVLTF. The DNA of the CDR3 is TGCGCCAGCAACAGTGGCGTTAGCTCTGGGGCCAACGTCCTGACTTTC.

The chain employs TRBV30 and TRBJ2-7; 7 nucleotides agree with TRBD1. V was clipped by 2 bases and J by 6 bases; unmatched bases: 7. CDR3 length: 13 residues. Per germline, CDR1 GTSNPN and CDR2 SVGIG (reference sequence). The CDR3 DNA is TGTGCCTGGAGTATAAAGGGGGCTGGCGAGCAGTACTTC. This gives the protein CAWSIKGAGEQYF.

The CDR3 spells CASSLFTNTEAFF. CDR3 nucleotide sequence: TGTGCCAGCAGCTTATTCACAAACACTGAAGCTTTCTTT. The rearrangement links TRBV7-2 to TRBJ1-1, with D uncertain. The CDR3 extends over 13 amino acids. Germline CDR1 and CDR2: SGHTA and FQGNSA. Trimming removed 2 bases from V and 2 bases from J, with 6 bases in between.

The chain combines TRBV4-3 with TRBJ1-4; D possibly corresponds to TRBD1 (6 bases). The CDR3 is 15 residues long. In germline, CDR1 is LGHNA, CDR2 YSLEER. Between the trimmed V and J ends, which lost 0 bases and 7 bases, there was a span of 12 bases. CDR3 region: CASSQEGGGGEKLFF. In nucleotides, the CDR3 is TGCGCCAGCAGCCAAGAGGGGGGCGGGGGTGAAAAACTGTTTTTT.

CDR3 DNA: TGTGCCAGCAGGGGCGGGCTGTCAGGGGGGACCCAGTACTTC. This gives the protein CASRGGLSGGTQYF. The V gene is TRBV27, the J gene TRBJ2-5; 7 nucleotides line up with TRBD1. This CDR3 contains 14 residues. J gave up 7 bases and V 6 bases, and 11 bases lay outside the gene matches. CDR1 MNHEY and CDR2 SMNVEV come from the germline V gene (reference sequence).

This CDR3 is CASSSELTVNNEQFF. CDR3 DNA: TGTGCCAGCAGCTCTGAATTGACAGTAAACAATGAGCAGTTCTTC. The rearrangement links TRBV5-6 to TRBJ2-1, with D perhaps TRBD1 (5 bases). The length of the CDR3 is 15 residues. V was cut by 3 bases and J by 5 bases, with 15 bases left in between. Germline V CDR1 and CDR2: SGHDT, YYEEEE.

The chain couples TRBV19 to TRBJ1-5; 7 bases align to TRBD1. V lost 8 bases to trimming and J lost 2 bases; unmatched junction nucleotides: 6. Germline-derived CDR1 and CDR2 are LNHDA and SQIVND (reference sequence). The CDR3 spans 14 residues. The CDR3 is CASSDRAGNQPQHF. CDR3 coding DNA: TGTGCCAGTTCCGACAGGGCAGGCAATCAGCCCCAGCATTTT.

The gene calls are TRBV4-2 and TRBJ2-7, with D possibly being TRBD2 (5 bases). The CDR3 is 16 amino acids. CDR1 and CDR2 (germline): LGHNA, YNFKEQ. Trimming took off 0 bases at V and 3 bases at J, with 15 bases between the two ends. CDR3: CASSQDPRPGVYEQYF. Written as DNA, the CDR3 is TGTGCCAGCAGCCAAGATCCCCGCCCCGGGGTCTACGAGCAGTACTTC.

A few counts support this clone. V is TRBV21-1 and J is TRBJ1-1; the table assigns TRBD1, which was not confirmed against the DNA. TRBV21-1 is flagged as a pseudogene. CDR3 length equals 20 residues. In nucleotides, the CDR3 is TGTGCCAGCAGCAAAAGCCCGGGACAAGATACCCGATACATGAACACTGAAGCTTTCTTT. Protein sequence: CASSKSPGQDTRYMNTEAFF.

The V and J genes are TRBV19 and TRBJ1-2, with D unresolved. Per the germline V gene, CDR1 is LNHDA and CDR2 is SQIVND (reference sequence). The CDR3 is 12 amino acids. Between the trimmed V and J ends, which lost 6 bases and 4 bases, there was a span of 9 bases. The CDR3 nucleotides are TGTGCCAGTAGCCTCTTTCTCTATGGCTACACCTTC. It specifies CASSLFLYGYTF.

The rearrangement uses TRBV7-2 and TRBJ2-5; TRBD1 agrees at 8 bases. CDR1 is SGHTA, CDR2 FQGNSA, per germline. The CDR3 contains 14 residues. Unmatched junction bases numbered 3, after V lost 5 bases and J lost 1 base. In DNA form, the CDR3 reads TGTGCCAGCAGCACCCAGGGGGCCCAAGAGACCCAGTACTTC. Residues: CASSTQGAQETQYF.

The chain uses TRBV19 and TRBJ1-1, with 8 bases lining up with TRBD1. The ends lost 5 bases at V and 5 bases at J; junction bases unmatched: 7. The CDR3 consists of 14 residues. The germline V gene encodes CDR1 LNHDA and CDR2 SQIVND (reference sequence). Here the CDR3 DNA reads TGTGCCAGTAGTCATGGACAGGGATGGACTGAAGCTTTCTTT. The encoded protein is CASSHGQGWTEAFF.

This sequence joins TRBV18 and TRBJ2-4; the match to TRBD1 covers 10 bases. Germline-derived CDR1 and CDR2 are KGHSH and LQKENI. Germline trimming cut 4 bases from V and 1 base from J; bases unmatched to any gene: 4. The CDR3 length is 16 residues. CDR3: CASSLTGGAAKNIQYF. The CDR3 region has the DNA TGTGCCAGCTCACTGACAGGGGGCGCGGCCAAAAACATTCAGTACTTC.

J is TRBJ2-1 and V is TRBV6-2 or TRBV6-3; 9 bases align to TRBD2. V gave up 4 bases and J gave up 1 base; unmatched junction bases: 5. There are 16 residues in the CDR3. Germline assignment: CDR1 MNHEY and CDR2 SVGEGT. DNA of the CDR3: TGTGCCAGCAGTTTCACTAGCGGGCGGTCCTACAATGAGCAGTTCTTC. This codes for CASSFTSGRSYNEQFF.

The V gene is TRBV7-8, the J gene TRBJ1-4; 12 bases are a match to TRBD1. CDR3 length: 17 residues. The V segment lost 8 bases and the J segment 3 bases; nucleotides outside the gene matches: 10. Germline V lookup: CDR1 SGHVS, CDR2 FQNEAQ. In DNA form, the CDR3 reads TGTGCCAGCTCAGAGTGGGGACAGGGGGCATCTAATGAAAAACTGTTTTTT. This sequence encodes CASSEWGQGASNEKLFF.

The rearrangement uses TRBV5-5 and TRBJ2-7, with D possibly matching TRBD2 (5 bases). Per the germline V gene, CDR1 is SGHKS and CDR2 is YYEKEE (reference sequence). The CDR3 runs 14 residues. The germline V and J ends were trimmed by 0 bases and 1 base, with 8 bases remaining between them. This CDR3 is CASSLGTASYEQYF. Written as DNA, the CDR3 is TGTGCCAGCAGCTTGGGGACTGCTTCCTACGAGCAGTACTTC.

The rearrangement uses TRBV7-2 and TRBJ1-4; D gene unclear. Trimming took 5 bases from V and 8 from J, leaving 15 bases between them. The CDR3 extends over 14 amino acids. CDR1 is SGHTA and CDR2 is FQGNSA in the germline V gene. The CDR3 loop reads CASSLMFLGEKLFF. The CDR3, as DNA: TGTGCCAGCAGCCTCATGTTTCTCGGGGAAAAACTGTTTTTT. Full variable domain (remainder filled in from reference TRBV7-2 and TRBJ1-4): GAGVSQSPSNKVTEKGKDVELRCDPISGHTALYWYRQSLGQGLEFLIYFQGNSAPDKSGLPSDRFSAERTGGSVSTLTIQRTQQEDSAVYLCASSLMFLGEKLFFGSGTQLSVL.

The V call is TRBV7-9, the J call TRBJ1-2, with 7 bases fitting TRBD1. V dropped 5 bases and J dropped 8; count of bases not matched to a gene: 8. The V gene's germline CDR1 is SEHNR and CDR2 FQNEAQ (reference sequence). The CDR3 covers 13 residues. CDR3 nucleotides: TGTGCCAGCAGCCCTACAGGGGCGGGGGGCTACACCTTC. The encoded protein is CASSPTGAGGYTF.

The chain employs TRBV25-1 and TRBJ2-5; D ambiguous. Per germline, CDR1 MGHDK and CDR2 SYGVNS. Trimming took 7 bases from V and 9 from J, leaving 12 bases between them. The CDR3 consists of 11 residues. CDR3 nucleotides: TGTGCCAGCACCCGATCGGGTGCCCAGTACTTC. Its translation: CASTRSGAQYF. The complete variable domain, with remaining parts taken from reference TRBV25-1 and TRBJ2-5, reads EADIYQTPRYLVIGTGKKITLECSQTMGHDKMYWYQQDPGMELHLIHYSYGVNSTEKGDLSSESTVSRIRTEHFPLTLESARPSHTSQYLCASTRSGAQYFGPGTRLLVL.

The chain uses TRBV5-1 and TRBJ1-6, with TRBD1 matching over 9 bases. J lost 7 bases, V lost 4 bases, and 3 bases had no gene match. CDR3 length: 14 amino acids. Germline lookup yields CDR1 SGHRS and CDR2 YFSETQ. DNA of the CDR3: TGCGCCAGCAGCCGGGACAGGGAAAATTCACCCCTCCACTTT. Protein: CASSRDRENSPLHF.

The chain carries TRBV3-1 (or the pseudogene TRBV3-2) and TRBJ2-5, with TRBD1 matching over 7 bases. The CDR3 length is 16 residues. The ends lost 1 base at V and 4 bases at J; junction bases unmatched: 9. CDR1 is LGHDT, CDR2 YNNKEL, per germline (reference sequence). This chain's CDR3 is CASSQVWKGARETQYF. The CDR3 DNA follows: TGTGCCAGCAGCCAAGTGTGGAAGGGGGCGCGAGAGACCCAGTACTTC.